A selection of T cell receptor beta chains follows, all from one sample in a study of T-cell reconstitution after alpha-beta-depleted transplantation in children. TCRdb re-called the PCR reads through MiXCR, storing one row per CDR3 protein. The sample yields about a million distinct CDR3 sequences, roughly 31% seen once. The material was PBMCs, mostly from graft donor cells, obtained 360 days after TCRalphabeta/CD19-depleted stem cell transplant. The receptor source for this set is a boy in the first two years of life who had a stem cell transplant for SCID, so the T cells may come from the graft donor. CDR3s include the opening cysteine and the closing phenylalanine or tryptophan. The D gene is left open where the match is weak. Clone size, where shown, is once, few, many, or a class for clones that have expanded.

size	D	V	length	J	DNA	CDR3
NA	NA	TRBV12-3/TRBV12-4	14	TRBJ2-7	TGTGCCAGCAGTTTAGTCTTCAGGGCTCACGAGCAGTACTTC	CASSLVFRAHEQYF
NA	NA	TRBV16	13	TRBJ1-2	TGTGCCAGCAGCCAACAGGAGGTCTATGGCTACACCTTC	CASSQQEVYGYTF
few	NA	TRBV9	13	TRBJ2-1	TGTGCCAGCAGCCCGAGGCGAGGGGGTGAGCAGTTCTTC	CASSPRRGGEQFF
NA	TRBD2	TRBV25-1	16	TRBJ2-3	TGTGCCAGCAGTGAACAGCGGGGGGTACCCACAGATACGCAGTATTTT	CASSEQRGVPTDTQYF
NA	TRBD2	TRBV11-1	18	TRBJ2-3	TGTGCCAGCAGCCTACTAGCGGGGGATTTTCCTAGCACAGATACGCAGTATTTT	CASSLLAGDFPSTDTQYF
NA	NA	TRBV6-5	17	TRBJ2-3	TGTGCCAGCAGTTATACGGACGCAGTTTCTAGCACAGATACGCAGTATTTT	CASSYTDAVSSTDTQYF
NA	NA	TRBV12-3/TRBV12-4	15	TRBJ2-7	TGTGCCAGCAGCCCGGGGGCAGGCCCTACCTACGAGCAGTACTTC	CASSPGAGPTYEQYF
once	TRBD1	TRBV19	15	TRBJ2-5	TGTGCCAGTAGTATCTCCGGGACAGGGGGAGAGACCCAGTACTTC	CASSISGTGGETQYF
few	NA	TRBV5-5	15	TRBJ1-5	TGTGCCAGCAGCCCCCGCGGGGAGCCAAATCAGCCCCAGCATTTT	CASSPRGEPNQPQHF
few	NA	TRBV5-1	13	TRBJ1-2	TGCGCCAGCAGCTTGAGGTGGAACTATGGCTACACCTTC	CASSLRWNYGYTF
NA	TRBD2	TRBV6-1	17	TRBJ2-4	TGTGCCAGCAGTGAAGAAATTGGCGGGGGACCTAAAAACATTCAGTACTTC	CASSEEIGGGPKNIQYF
few	TRBD1	TRBV5-1	14	TRBJ2-3	TGCGCCACCCGGGGACAGGAGAGAGGAGGTACGCAGTATTTT	CATRGQERGGTQYF
few	NA	TRBV5-5	17	TRBJ2-2	TGTGCCAGCAGCTCGCCCCAGGGTTGGGTGGACACCGGGGAGCTGTTTTTT	CASSSPQGWVDTGELFF
few	TRBD2	TRBV11-2	18	TRBJ2-3	TGTGCCAGCAGCTTATTTCTCCTAGCGGGGGTGAGCACAGATACGCAGTATTTT	CASSLFLLAGVSTDTQYF
few	NA	TRBV11-2	14	TRBJ1-1	TGTGCCAGCAGCTTAGATCGGAGGTACACTGAAGCTTTCTTT	CASSLDRRYTEAFF
few	NA	TRBV20-1	15	TRBJ1-1	TGCAGTGCTAGATTGTATGGACAGCTGAACACTGAAGCTTTCTTT	CSARLYGQLNTEAFF
NA	NA	TRBV4-1	15	TRBJ1-5	TGCGCCAGCAGCCAAGTTCAGGGTTACAATCAGCCCCAGCATTTT	CASSQVQGYNQPQHF
NA	TRBD1	TRBV18	14	TRBJ2-5	TGTGCCAGCTCACCCGAGACAGGGGGAGGTGACCAGTACTTC	CASSPETGGGDQYF
NA	NA	TRBV27	14	TRBJ2-7	TGTGCCAGCAGTTCTGAGAGACCCACCTACGAGCAGTACTTC	CASSSERPTYEQYF
NA	NA	TRBV11-1	15	TRBJ2-5	TGTGCCAGCAGCTTAGAGTTTGGCAGCCAAGAGACCCAGTACTTC	CASSLEFGSQETQYF
many	TRBD1	TRBV28	17	TRBJ1-4	TGTGCCAGCAGTCTCGAGACAGGGCTCATAACTAATGAAAAACTGTTTTTT	CASSLETGLITNEKLFF
NA	TRBD1	TRBV6-1	17	TRBJ1-4	TGTGCCAGCAGCCCCCAGGGACAGGGGGGGGCTAATGAAAAACTGTTTTTT	CASSPQGQGGANEKLFF
many	NA	TRBV24-1	13	TRBJ2-1	TGTGCCACCAGTGATTCGGGACACGCTAAGCAGTTCTTC	CATSDSGHAKQFF
few	NA	TRBV27	13	TRBJ2-3	TGTGCCAGCAGTCCATATGCAGTGGAGGTGCAGTATTTT	CASSPYAVEVQYF
few	TRBD2	TRBV5-1	14	TRBJ2-5	TGCGCCAGCAGCGTCGGGGGGGCCGGGGAGACCCAGTACTTC	CASSVGGAGETQYF
NA	NA	TRBV5-1	13	TRBJ2-7	TGCGCCAGCAGTACAGGGCACACCTACGAGCAGTACTTC	CASSTGHTYEQYF
NA	NA	TRBV5-1	14	TRBJ1-2	TGCGCCAGCAGTCTCCCTGACGGGAACTATGGCTACACCTTC	CASSLPDGNYGYTF
NA	TRBD2	TRBV11-2	16	TRBJ2-3	TGTGCCAGCAGCTTGTTAGCGGGGGCCACCACAGATACGCAGTATTTT	CASSLLAGATTDTQYF
few	NA	TRBV6-5	13	TRBJ2-7	TGTGCCAGCAGTTACGGGGATACCTACGAGCAGTACTTC	CASSYGDTYEQYF
NA	TRBD2	TRBV20-1	17	TRBJ2-1	TGCAGTGCTCTGGGCCCGTTAGCGGGGACGAGGTACAATGAGCAGTTCTTC	CSALGPLAGTRYNEQFF
few	NA	TRBV5-1	14	TRBJ1-4	TGCGCCAGCGGCCCGGGGAGGGGCGGTGAAAAACTGTTTTTT	CASGPGRGGEKLFF